Below, one T cell receptor beta chain is given with its context. The antigen remains unidentified. The sample contains more than one DNA sequence encoding this CDR3. This sample was included in a study of cytomegalovirus exposure and HLA in healthy donors. The study, taken as a whole, reports: In a later analysis, TCR beta V- and J-gene trimming was associated with a missense DCLRE1C variant.

The CDR3 runs 14 residues. Trimming took 2 bases from V and 1 from J; bases not matched to a gene: 1. From germline, CDR1 is SGHRS and CDR2 YFSETQ. PCR used 60 Vbeta primers and 13 Jbeta primers. The assay was immunoSEQ multiplex PCR, and TCRdb's table has in-frame clones only and misses some. Here the sample spans over 200,000 clones, approximately 80% being singletons. The sequencing input was PBMCs. This chain uses TRBV5-1 with TRBJ1-1, with 8 bases aligning to TRBD1. The receptor was derived from a middle-aged woman in good health and CMV-seronegative. The CDR3 nucleotides are TGCGCCAGCAGCTTACAGGGGGGGAACACTGAAGCTTTCTTT. Its translation is CASSLQGGNTEAFF.